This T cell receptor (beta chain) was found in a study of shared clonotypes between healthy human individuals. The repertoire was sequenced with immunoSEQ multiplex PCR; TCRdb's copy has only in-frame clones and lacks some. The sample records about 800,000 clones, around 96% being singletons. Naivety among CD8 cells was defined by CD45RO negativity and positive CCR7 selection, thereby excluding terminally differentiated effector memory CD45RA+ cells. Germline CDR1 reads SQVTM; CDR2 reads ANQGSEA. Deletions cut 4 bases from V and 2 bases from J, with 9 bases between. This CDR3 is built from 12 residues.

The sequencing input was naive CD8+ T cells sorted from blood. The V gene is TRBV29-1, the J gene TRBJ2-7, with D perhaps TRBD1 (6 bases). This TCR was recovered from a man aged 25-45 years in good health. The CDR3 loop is CSVGGHTYEQYF. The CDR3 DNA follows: TGCAGCGTTGGGGGACATACCTACGAGCAGTACTTC.